This TCR beta chain was documented in a study of monozygotic twins with cystic fibrosis. General study findings and limits: Monozygotic CF twins shared more identical nucleotide clonotypes than unrelated patients. Clonality was generally low (median around 0.009), higher in the most severe patients.

A remark on this clone: What it binds is unknown.

This CDR3 is built from 13 residues. V lost 6 bases and J 4 bases, leaving 12 bases between the germline ends. Germline V gene lookup returns CDR1 MNHEY and CDR2 SVGAGI. TCRdb keeps only in-frame clones here, not all; method: immunoSEQ multiplex PCR. The sample yields 25,000 to 30,000 clones, 90% seen once. The TCR was taken from a girl aged 2-10 years with cystic fibrosis. The V call is TRBV6-5, the J call TRBJ1-1; D might be TRBD1 (5 bases). Sequenced sample: blood. CDR3 nucleotides: TGTGCCAGCAGCCGCGGACAACGCACTGAAGCTTTCTTT. Residues: CASSRGQRTEAFF.